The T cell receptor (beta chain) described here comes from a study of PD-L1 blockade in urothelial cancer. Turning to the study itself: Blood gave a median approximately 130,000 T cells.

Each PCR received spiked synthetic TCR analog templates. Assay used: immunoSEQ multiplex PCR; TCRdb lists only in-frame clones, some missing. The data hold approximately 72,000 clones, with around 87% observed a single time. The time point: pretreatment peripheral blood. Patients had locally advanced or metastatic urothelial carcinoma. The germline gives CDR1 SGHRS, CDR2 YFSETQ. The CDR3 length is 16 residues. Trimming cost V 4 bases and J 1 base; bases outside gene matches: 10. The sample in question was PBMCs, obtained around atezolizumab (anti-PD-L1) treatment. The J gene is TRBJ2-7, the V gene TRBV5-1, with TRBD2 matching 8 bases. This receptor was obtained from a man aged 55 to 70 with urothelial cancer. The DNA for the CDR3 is TGCGCCAGCAGCCCAACCCTCGGGGGGGCTTCCTACGAGCAGTACTTC. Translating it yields CASSPTLGGASYEQYF.